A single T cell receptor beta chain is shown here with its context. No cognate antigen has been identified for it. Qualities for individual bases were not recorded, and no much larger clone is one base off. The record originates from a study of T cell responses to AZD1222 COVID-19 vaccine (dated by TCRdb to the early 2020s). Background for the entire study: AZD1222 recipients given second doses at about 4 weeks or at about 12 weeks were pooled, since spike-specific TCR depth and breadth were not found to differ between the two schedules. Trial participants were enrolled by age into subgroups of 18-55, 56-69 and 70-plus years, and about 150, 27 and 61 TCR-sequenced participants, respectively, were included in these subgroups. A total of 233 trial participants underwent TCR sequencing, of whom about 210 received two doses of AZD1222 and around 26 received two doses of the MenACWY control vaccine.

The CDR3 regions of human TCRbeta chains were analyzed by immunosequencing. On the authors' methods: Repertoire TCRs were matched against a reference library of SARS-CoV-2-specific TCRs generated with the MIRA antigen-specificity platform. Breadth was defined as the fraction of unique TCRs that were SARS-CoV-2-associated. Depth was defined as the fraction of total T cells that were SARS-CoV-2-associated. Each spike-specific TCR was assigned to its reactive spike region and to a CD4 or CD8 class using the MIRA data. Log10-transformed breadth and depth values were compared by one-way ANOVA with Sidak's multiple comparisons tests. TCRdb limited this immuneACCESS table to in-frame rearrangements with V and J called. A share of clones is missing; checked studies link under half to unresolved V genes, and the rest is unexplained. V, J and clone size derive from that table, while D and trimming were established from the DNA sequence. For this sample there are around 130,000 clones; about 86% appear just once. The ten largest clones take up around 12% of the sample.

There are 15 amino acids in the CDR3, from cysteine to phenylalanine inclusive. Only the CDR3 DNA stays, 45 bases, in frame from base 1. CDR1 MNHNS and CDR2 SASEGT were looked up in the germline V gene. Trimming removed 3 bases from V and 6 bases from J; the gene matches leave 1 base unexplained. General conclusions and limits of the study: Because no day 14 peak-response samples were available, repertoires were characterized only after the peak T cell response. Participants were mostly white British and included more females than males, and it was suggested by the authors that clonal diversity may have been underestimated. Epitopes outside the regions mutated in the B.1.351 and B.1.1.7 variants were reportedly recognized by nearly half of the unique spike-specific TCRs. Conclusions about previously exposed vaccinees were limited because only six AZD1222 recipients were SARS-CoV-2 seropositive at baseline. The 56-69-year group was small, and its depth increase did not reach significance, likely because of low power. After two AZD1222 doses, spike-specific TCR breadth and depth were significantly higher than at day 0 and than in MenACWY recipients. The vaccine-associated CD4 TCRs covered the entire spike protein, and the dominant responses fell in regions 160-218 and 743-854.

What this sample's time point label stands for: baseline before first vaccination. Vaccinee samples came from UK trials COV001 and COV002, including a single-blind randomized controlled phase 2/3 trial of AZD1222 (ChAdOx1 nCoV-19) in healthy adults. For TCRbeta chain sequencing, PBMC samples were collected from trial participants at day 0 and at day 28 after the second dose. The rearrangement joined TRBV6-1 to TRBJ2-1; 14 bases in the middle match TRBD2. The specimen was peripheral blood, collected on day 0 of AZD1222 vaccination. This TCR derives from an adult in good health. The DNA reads TGTGCCAGCAGTGAGGGGACTAGCGGGGGCAATGAGCAGTTCTTC. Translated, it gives CASSEGTSGGNEQFF.